This entry features one T cell receptor beta chain sequence. Its antigen is still unknown. Repertoires were generated with immunoSEQ multiplex PCR, while TCRdb's copy carries only in-frame clones and drops some. The sample consists of about 18,000 clones, around 84% of them appearing once. This sample is part of a study of lymphopenia after photon versus proton radiotherapy. Notes on the study in general: A bigger post-nadir fall in TCR diversity correlated inversely with survival time in deceased patients. After lymphocyte nadir, photon-treated repertoires showed oligoclonal expansion, especially CD8+ Temra. Photon-treated patients lost naive T cells and TCR diversity; proton-treated stayed stable.

This CDR3 has 17 residues. V gave up 4 bases and J gave up 0 bases, with 19 bases separating them. The germline CDR1 and CDR2 sequences are SQVTM and ANQGSEA. The chain combines TRBV29-1 with TRBJ2-1; D gene unclear. The sample was peripheral blood, taken from a patient treated with proton-based radiotherapy. The sequence was obtained from a man between 65 and 85 years old with pancreatic cancer. CDR3 sequence: CSVGSDGRFSSYNEQFF. In nucleotides, the CDR3 is TGCAGCGTTGGATCGGACGGAAGATTTAGCTCCTACAATGAGCAGTTCTTC.